Below are 27 T cell receptor beta chains sequenced from a single sample in a study of blood T cell repertoires in COVID-19. The protocol was immunoSEQ multiplex PCR, while the TCRdb copy is restricted to in-frame clones and leaves out a portion. The table shows around 100,000 clones, with 90% to 95% occurring only once. The specimen was peripheral blood. The origin of the receptors is a human donor in a cohort sampled during active COVID-19.

The chain couples TRBV30 to TRBJ2-2; a possible D gene is TRBD2 (6 bases). The CDR3 sequence is 15 residues long. V lost 5 bases to trimming and J lost 4 bases, with 17 bases between them. Germline V gene lookup returns CDR1 GTSNPN and CDR2 SVGIG (reference sequence). CDR3 in DNA: TGTGCCTGGGGACCGGCGGGGTTCGGCACCGGGGAGCTGTTTTTT. This translates into CAWGPAGFGTGELFF.

The chain combines TRBV2 with TRBJ1-4; D uncertain. The CDR3 spans 15 residues. V was trimmed by 11 bases and J by 0 bases, leaving 16 bases between them. The germline V gene has CDR1 SNHLY and CDR2 FYNNEI. CDR3 residues: CAGTGSLATNEKLFF. The CDR3 coding sequence is TGTGCCGGCACCGGGTCCCTCGCAACTAATGAAAAACTGTTTTTT.

This clone turned up a few times. V gene TRBV6-2 or TRBV6-3 combines with J gene TRBJ1-2; D unclear. V lost 4 bases and J 10 bases, leaving 19 bases between the germline ends. The germline gives CDR1 MNHEY, CDR2 SVGEGT. CDR3 length: 14 amino acids. As DNA, the CDR3 is TGTGCCAGCAGTTCCGGGTCTTGGTCCCGTGCCTACACCTTC. As protein: CASSSGSWSRAYTF.

V gene TRBV9 combines with J gene TRBJ1-6; D may be TRBD1 (5 bases). This CDR3 contains 14 residues. The ends were cut back, 4 bases at V and 10 bases at J, with 15 bases in the middle. Germline CDR1 reads SGDLS; CDR2 reads YYNGEE. CDR3 protein: CASSIAGGGSPLHF. The CDR3 coding sequence is TGTGCCAGCAGCATAGCGGGGGGAGGGTCACCCCTCCACTTT. The full variable domain, with the rest looked up from reference TRBV9 and TRBJ1-6, is DSGVTQTPKHLITATGQRVTLRCSPRSGDLSVYWYQQSLDQGLQFLIQYYNGEERAKGNILERFSAQQFPDLHSELNLSSLELGDSALYFCASSIAGGGSPLHFGNGTRLTVT.

The chain couples TRBV5-1 to TRBJ1-2; no clear D. CDR3 length: 15 residues. The germline V gene has CDR1 SGHRS and CDR2 YFSETQ. V was pared by 3 bases and J by 4 bases, with 16 bases between. The CDR3 bases are TGCGCCAGCAGCTATTCCAGGTTGGAAGCCTATGGCTACACCTTC. It encodes CASSYSRLEAYGYTF.

The chain has TRBV24-1 and TRBJ1-2, with TRBD1 as a possible D gene (6 bases). Trimming removed 4 bases at V and 8 bases at J, with 10 bases between. This CDR3 has 12 amino acids. Germline CDR1 KGHDR, CDR2 SFDVKD. CDR3 amino acids: CATSDPGVGYTF. The CDR3 DNA follows: TGTGCCACCAGTGACCCAGGGGTAGGCTACACCTTC.

V is TRBV28 and J is TRBJ1-5; the match to TRBD1 covers 8 bases. CDR3 length equals 15 residues. The J segment lost 9 bases and the V segment lost 3 bases, leaving 10 bases of the junction unmatched. Germline-derived CDR1 and CDR2 are MDHEN and SYDVKM. The CDR3 sequence: CASSFRQGISWPQHF. DNA for the CDR3: TGTGCCAGCAGTTTCCGACAGGGGATTTCGTGGCCCCAGCATTTT. The variable domain in full, with the rest retrieved from reference TRBV28 and TRBJ1-5, is DVKVTQSSRYLVKRTGEKVFLECVQDMDHENMFWYRQDPGLGLRLIYFSYDVKMKEKGDIPEGYSVSREKKERFSLILESASTNQTSMYLCASSFRQGISWPQHFGDGTRLSIL.

The rearrangement joins TRBV29-1 to TRBJ2-7; D is perhaps TRBD2 (6 bases). Germline CDR1 and CDR2: SQVTM and ANQGSEA. The CDR3 sequence is 14 residues long. Deletions cut 4 bases from V and 0 bases from J, with 13 bases between. CDR3 loop: CSVGAGLDSYEQYF. The CDR3 DNA sequence: TGCAGCGTTGGAGCGGGCTTAGACTCCTACGAGCAGTACTTC.

The chain couples TRBV11-2 to TRBJ2-7; the match to TRBD2 covers 8 bases. The CDR3 is made up of 14 amino acids. CDR1 SGHAT and CDR2 FQNNGV come from the germline V gene. The J segment lost 5 bases and the V segment lost 2 bases, leaving 5 bases of the junction unmatched. CDR3 nucleotides: TGTGCCAGCAGCTTAAGCGGGAGCGTTCACGAGCAGTACTTC. Encoded protein: CASSLSGSVHEQYF.

This chain connects TRBV6-2 or TRBV6-3 to TRBJ2-5, with 9 bases lining up with TRBD2. Germline CDR1 is MNHEY and CDR2 is SVGEGT. This CDR3 has 17 amino acids. V shed 2 bases and J 0 bases; nucleotides not matched to a gene: 7. The CDR3 is CASSYASAGGNQETQYF. The DNA for the CDR3 is TGTGCCAGCAGTTACGCATCAGCGGGGGGAAACCAAGAGACCCAGTACTTC.

The genes are TRBV7-9 and TRBJ2-1; 9 bases are a match to TRBD2. Trimming cost V 9 bases and J 8 bases; bases outside gene matches: 5. The CDR3 totals 12 residues. Looked up from germline, CDR1 is SEHNR and CDR2 is FQNEAQ (reference sequence). The CDR3 DNA sequence: TGTGCCAGTCTCGAGCGGGGGGATGAGCAGTTCTTC. The encoded protein is CASLERGDEQFF.

This chain connects TRBV29-1 to TRBJ1-4, with 7 bases lining up with TRBD1. The trim removed 5 bases at V and 2 bases at J, leaving 8 bases unmatched. Germline V lookup: CDR1 SQVTM, CDR2 ANQGSEA. The CDR3 has 15 residues. The CDR3 sequence: CSVLKQGLTNEKLFF. CDR3 in DNA: TGCAGCGTTCTCAAACAGGGGCTGACTAATGAAAAACTGTTTTTT.

The chain recombines TRBV19 with TRBJ2-7; 10 bases align to TRBD2. The J segment lost 3 bases and the V segment lost 1 base, leaving 3 bases of the junction unmatched. The CDR3 loop spans 15 amino acids. From germline, CDR1 is LNHDA and CDR2 SQIVND (reference sequence). The CDR3 nucleotides read TGTGCCAGTAGTATAGGACTAGCGGGCCACTACGAGCAGTACTTC. The encoded protein is CASSIGLAGHYEQYF.

The chain couples TRBV14 to TRBJ2-7; tentative D call: TRBD1 (5 bases). CDR1 is SGHDN, CDR2 FVKESK, per germline. V was cut by 0 bases and J by 3 bases, with 6 bases left in between. This CDR3 spans 13 amino acids. As DNA, the CDR3 is TGTGCCAGCAGCCAAGAAAGGGGCTACGAGCAGTACTTC. Its protein is CASSQERGYEQYF. Drawing the rest from reference TRBV14 and TRBJ2-7, the complete variable domain is EAGVTQFPSHSVIEKGQTVTLRCDPISGHDNLYWYRRVMGKEIKFLLHFVKESKQDESGMPNNRFLAERTGGTYSTLKVQPAELEDSGVYFCASSQERGYEQYFGPGTRLTVT.

The chain is built from TRBV25-1 and TRBJ1-6; weak D call: TRBD1 (6 bases). V lost 6 bases, J lost 3 bases, and 12 bases lay in between. The CDR3 spans 15 residues. Germline V gene lookup returns CDR1 MGHDK and CDR2 SYGVNS. CDR3 region: CASRRGGDYNSPLHF. In DNA, the CDR3 is TGTGCCAGCAGAAGGGGGGGGGACTATAATTCACCCCTCCACTTT.

The V and J genes are TRBV24-1 and TRBJ1-1; D call uncertain. Per the germline V gene, CDR1 is KGHDR and CDR2 is SFDVKD. V dropped 9 bases and J dropped 3 bases, with 16 bases sitting between them. The CDR3 sequence is 14 residues long. The CDR3 region is CATVPNGRDTEAFF. The DNA of the CDR3 is TGTGCCACCGTCCCGAACGGGAGGGACACTGAAGCTTTCTTT.

The rearrangement joins TRBV5-1 to TRBJ1-1; TRBD1 is a possible D gene (5 bases). Germline CDR1 and CDR2: SGHRS and YFSETQ. The V and J ends lost 1 base and 1 base respectively, with 17 bases between them. CDR3 length: 17 residues. This CDR3 is CASSLPTVSQGNTEAFF. The CDR3 coding sequence is TGCGCCAGCAGCTTGCCGACAGTATCCCAGGGGAACACTGAAGCTTTCTTT. The full variable domain, its missing parts supplied by reference TRBV5-1 and TRBJ1-1, is KAGVTQTPRYLIKTRGQQVTLSCSPISGHRSVSWYQQTPGQGLQFLFEYFSETQRNKGNFPGRFSGRQFSNSRSEMNVSTLELGDSALYLCASSLPTVSQGNTEAFFGQGTRLTVV.

This clone was detected once. The chain carries TRBV7-8 and TRBJ2-2, with 8 bases matching TRBD2. V was clipped by 6 bases and J by 4 bases; unmatched bases: 7. CDR3 size: 15 residues. Looked up from germline, CDR1 is SGHVS and CDR2 is FQNEAQ. CDR3 residues: CASSSRTSRTGELFF. The CDR3 DNA reads as TGTGCCAGCAGTTCCAGGACTAGCCGCACCGGGGAGCTGTTTTTT.

The chain links TRBV18 to TRBJ2-7, with D possibly matching TRBD2 (5 bases). The CDR3 consists of 13 residues. Germline V gives CDR1 KGHSH, CDR2 LQKENI. V lost 6 bases and J 5 bases, leaving 14 bases between the germline ends. CDR3 in DNA: TGTGCCAGCTCGGGCCTGACGAGGGACGAGCAGTACTTC. This codes for CASSGLTRDEQYF.

This chain links TRBV6-2 or TRBV6-3 with TRBJ1-1, with D perhaps TRBD1 (5 bases). The CDR3 consists of 14 residues. The germline gives CDR1 MNHEY, CDR2 SVGEGT. The V end was cut by 0 bases, the J end by 4 bases, with 9 bases between. As DNA, the CDR3 is TGTGCCAGCAGTTACTCAGGGGTGGCCACTGAAGCTTTCTTT. It specifies CASSYSGVATEAFF.

The chain carries TRBV5-1 and TRBJ2-7; TRBD2 agrees at 8 bases. J was trimmed by 0 bases and V by 3 bases; bases with no gene match: 5. The CDR3 extends over 15 amino acids. Germline assignment: CDR1 SGHRS and CDR2 YFSETQ. The CDR3 nucleotides read TGCGCCAGCAGCTCGGCGGGGGGCATCTCCTACGAGCAGTACTTC. Translating gives CASSSAGGISYEQYF.

J is TRBJ2-3 and V is TRBV9, with 7 bases aligning to TRBD1. The CDR3 loop spans 15 amino acids. V lost 6 bases to trimming and J lost 1 base; unmatched junction nucleotides: 8. CDR1 and CDR2 from the germline V gene are SGDLS and YYNGEE. CDR3 sequence: CASNRPGTGTDTQYF. The CDR3 DNA follows: TGTGCCAGCAATAGGCCGGGGACAGGCACAGATACGCAGTATTTT.

This chain connects TRBV7-9 to TRBJ2-2; 7 bases line up with TRBD1. Germline V lookup: CDR1 SEHNR, CDR2 FQNEAQ (reference sequence). V lost 5 bases, J lost 4 bases, and 13 bases stayed unmatched. This CDR3 comprises 17 residues. The CDR3 nucleotides read TGTGCCAGCAGCCCACCCAGGACAGGCGACATCACCGGGGAGCTGTTTTTT. This codes for CASSPPRTGDITGELFF.

This chain links TRBV11-3 with TRBJ2-3; 15 bases map to TRBD2. Losses at the gene ends were 6 bases for V and 5 bases for J; bases not matched to a gene: 6. CDR1 is SGHNT and CDR2 is YENEEA in the germline V gene. The CDR3 consists of 16 residues. The CDR3 DNA reads as TGTGCCAGCAGTCAACTGGGACTAGCGGGGGGAGATACGCAGTATTTT. Residues: CASSQLGLAGGDTQYF.

The rearrangement uses TRBV6-1 and TRBJ2-7; D perhaps matches TRBD1 (6 bases). Germline CDR1 is MNHNS and CDR2 is SASEGT. There are 16 residues in the CDR3. V gave up 1 base and J gave up 3 bases, with 16 bases separating them. This CDR3 reads CASSEGAGVMIYEQYF. The CDR3 nucleotides are TGTGCCAGCAGTGAAGGTGCAGGGGTTATGATCTACGAGCAGTACTTC.

The chain has TRBV9 and TRBJ2-2; TRBD2 matches 10 bases. The ends lost 0 bases at V and 4 bases at J; junction bases unmatched: 3. The CDR3 spans 16 residues. Per germline, CDR1 SGDLS and CDR2 YYNGEE. CDR3 sequence: CASSVGLAGVTGELFF. CDR3 coding DNA: TGTGCCAGCAGCGTAGGGCTAGCGGGGGTCACCGGGGAGCTGTTTTTT. Together with reference TRBV9 and TRBJ2-2, the CDR3 gives the full variable domain: DSGVTQTPKHLITATGQRVTLRCSPRSGDLSVYWYQQSLDQGLQFLIQYYNGEERAKGNILERFSAQQFPDLHSELNLSSLELGDSALYFCASSVGLAGVTGELFFGEGSRLTVL.

The rearrangement joins TRBV30 to TRBJ2-3; 8 positions agree with TRBD2. Germline trimming cut 2 bases from V and 0 bases from J; bases unmatched to any gene: 4. The CDR3 is 15 amino acids. Germline CDR1 is GTSNPN and CDR2 is SVGIG (reference sequence). CDR3 DNA: TGTGCCTGGAGTTGGAGCGGGAGTAGCACAGATACGCAGTATTTT. Translation: CAWSWSGSSTDTQYF.